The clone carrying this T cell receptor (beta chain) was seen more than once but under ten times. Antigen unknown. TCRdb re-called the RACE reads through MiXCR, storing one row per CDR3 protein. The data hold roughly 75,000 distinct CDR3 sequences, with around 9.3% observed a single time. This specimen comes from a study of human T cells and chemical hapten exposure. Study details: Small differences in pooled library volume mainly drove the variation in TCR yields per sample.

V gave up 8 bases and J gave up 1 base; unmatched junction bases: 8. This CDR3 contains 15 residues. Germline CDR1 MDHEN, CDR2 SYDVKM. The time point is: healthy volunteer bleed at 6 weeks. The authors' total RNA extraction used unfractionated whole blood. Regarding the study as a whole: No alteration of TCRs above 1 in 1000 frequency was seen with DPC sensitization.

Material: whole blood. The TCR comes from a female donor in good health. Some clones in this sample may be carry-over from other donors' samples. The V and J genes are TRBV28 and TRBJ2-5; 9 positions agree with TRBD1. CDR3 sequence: CASATGTGTQETQYF. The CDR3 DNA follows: TGTGCCAGCGCGACCGGGACAGGGACCCAAGAGACCCAGTACTTC.